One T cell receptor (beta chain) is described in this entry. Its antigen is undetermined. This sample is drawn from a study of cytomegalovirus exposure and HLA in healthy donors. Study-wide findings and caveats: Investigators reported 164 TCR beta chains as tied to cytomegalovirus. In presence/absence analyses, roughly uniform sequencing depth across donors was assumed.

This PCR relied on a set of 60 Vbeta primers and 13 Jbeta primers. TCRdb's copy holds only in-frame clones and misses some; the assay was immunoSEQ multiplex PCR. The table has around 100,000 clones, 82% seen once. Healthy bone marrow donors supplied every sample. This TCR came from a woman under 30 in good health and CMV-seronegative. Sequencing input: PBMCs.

The CDR3 coding sequence is TGTGCCAGCAGTTACTCGGCCGGGAGCAATTACAATGAGCAGTTCTTC. Translation: CASSYSAGSNYNEQFF. The chain uses TRBV6-5 and TRBJ2-1, with D tentatively TRBD2 (6 bases). Between the trimmed V and J ends, which lost 0 bases and 4 bases, there was a span of 13 bases. CDR1 is MNHEY, CDR2 SVGAGI, per germline. This CDR3 comprises 16 residues.